This TCR beta chain was sequenced in a study of identical twins. Study findings and constraints: Insertions ran lower in abundant cord blood beta clonotypes, though not in memory repertoires. The authors drew conclusions from cross-sectional statistical analysis rather than following the same donors.

On this clonotype itself: No antigen is known for it. Being one base from a much bigger clone, this may be a read error.

Germline V gene sequence: CDR1 DFQATT, CDR2 SNEGSKA (reference sequence). The CDR3 runs 13 residues. After removal of 3 bases from V and 8 bases from J, the junction contained 6 bases not matched to a gene. TCRdb processed the 5' RACE reads anew with MiXCR; each CDR3 protein has one entry. Among 1.5 million to 2 million distinct CDR3 sequences listed, under 35% were seen once. Source material: cord blood. This chain uses TRBV20-1 with TRBJ1-4, with 7 bases aligning to TRBD1. This clonotype originated in a newborn girl in good health. In DNA form, the CDR3 reads TGCAGTGCTAGGGCAGGGGGTGGAGAAAAACTGTTTTTT. This translates into CSARAGGGEKLFF.